What follows are 28 T cell receptor beta chains derived from one specimen sequenced in a study of monozygotic twins with inflammatory bowel disease. TCRdb reprocessed the 5' RACE reads and keeps a single row for each CDR3 protein, giving no DNA. Reported are under 200,000 distinct CDR3 sequences; the ten largest clones contain 2.5% to 3%. Sequencing used blood. The receptors were gathered from a human donor with ulcerative colitis or Crohn's disease, or a healthy co-twin of an affected twin (not recorded which).

V is TRBV12-3 or TRBV12-4 and J is TRBJ1-1; the TCRdb call, TRBD1, lacks DNA for checking. This CDR3 contains 14 residues. CDR3 region: CASSFKTGPTEAFF.

The genes are TRBV5-1 and TRBJ1-2. The length of the CDR3 is 13 residues. In germline, CDR1 is SGHRS, CDR2 YFSETQ. CDR3 residues: CASSLVADYGYTF. The full variable domain, rest sourced from reference TRBV5-1 and TRBJ1-2, is KAGVTQTPRYLIKTRGQQVTLSCSPISGHRSVSWYQQTPGQGLQFLFEYFSETQRNKGNFPGRFSGRQFSNSRSEMNVSTLELGDSALYLCASSLVADYGYTFGSGTRLTVV.

This chain uses TRBV7-9 with TRBJ2-7; TCRdb calls TRBD1, which cannot be checked without DNA. CDR3 length: 15 residues. Germline V gene lookup returns CDR1 SEHNR and CDR2 FQNEAQ (reference sequence). The CDR3 is CASSSRGGTSYEQYF.

The V gene is TRBV18, the J gene TRBJ1-1. CDR1 is KGHSH and CDR2 is LQKENI in the germline V gene. This CDR3 is built from 14 residues. The CDR3 region is CASSPVTLNTEAFF.

The V and J genes are TRBV5-1 and TRBJ2-2; the TCRdb D gene call, TRBD1, has no DNA to confirm it. This CDR3 has 15 amino acids. The germline CDR1 and CDR2 sequences are SGHRS and YFSETQ. This CDR3 reads CASSLRGQGDRELFF.

The chain has TRBV6-1 and TRBJ2-2. Germline V CDR1 and CDR2: MNHNS, SASEGT. The CDR3 sequence is 15 residues long. CDR3 sequence reads: CASIYGVANTGELFF.

V gene TRBV7-9 combines with J gene TRBJ2-1. Germline assignment: CDR1 SEHNR and CDR2 FQNEAQ (reference sequence). The CDR3 is 16 amino acids. CDR3 residues: CASSLVFGSSYNVQFF.

The CDR3 spells CASTRTGANVLTF. V usage is TRBV28 and J usage is TRBJ2-6. This CDR3 spans 13 amino acids. The V gene's germline CDR1 is MDHEN and CDR2 SYDVKM.

The chain is built from TRBV28 and TRBJ1-1. The CDR3 is 15 amino acids. CDR1 is MDHEN, CDR2 SYDVKM, per germline. This CDR3 reads CASSSLLRDSGEAFF.

V and J are TRBV18 and TRBJ2-5; TCRdb's assignment of TRBD2 cannot be checked, as there is no DNA. Germline-derived CDR1 and CDR2 are KGHSH and LQKENI. This CDR3 spans 15 amino acids. CDR3 in amino acids: CASSPPTSGTGTQYF.

The genes are TRBV30 and TRBJ2-1; the D call of TRBD2 rests on TCRdb alone, since no DNA is present to check it. CDR1 and CDR2 (germline): GTSNPN, SVGIG (reference sequence). The CDR3 is 14 residues long. CDR3 amino acids: CAWTRLAIHNEQFF.

CDR3 in amino acids: CASSHRQGWNTEAFF. The gene calls are TRBV27 and TRBJ1-1; checking the TCRdb D call of TRBD1 is not possible without DNA. Germline lookup yields CDR1 MNHEY and CDR2 SMNVEV (reference sequence). The CDR3 sequence is 15 residues long.

The genes are TRBV24-1 and TRBJ2-2; TCRdb indicates TRBD1, and absent DNA this call remains unverified. The germline CDR1 and CDR2 sequences are KGHDR and SFDVKD. The CDR3 contains 17 residues. CDR3 in amino acids: CATSDFTRGAGTGELFF.

V gene TRBV7-3 combines with J gene TRBJ2-7. CDR1 and CDR2 (germline): SGHTA, FQGTGA. This CDR3 region has 13 residues. CDR3 sequence: CASSLSAGSGKYF. The whole variable domain, filled in from reference TRBV7-3 and TRBJ2-7, reads GAGVSQTPSNKVTEKGKYVELRCDPISGHTALYWYRQSLGQGPEFLIYFQGTGAADDSGLPNDRFFAVRPEGSVSTLKIQRTERGDSAVYLCASSLSAGSGKYFGPGTRLTVT.

The CDR3 is CASSLDRARAANSPLHF. V is TRBV5-1 and J is TRBJ1-6; with no DNA, the TCRdb D assignment of TRBD1 cannot be verified. Germline V lookup: CDR1 SGHRS, CDR2 YFSETQ. CDR3 length equals 17 residues. Variable domain in full (rest from reference TRBV5-1 and TRBJ1-6): KAGVTQTPRYLIKTRGQQVTLSCSPISGHRSVSWYQQTPGQGLQFLFEYFSETQRNKGNFPGRFSGRQFSNSRSEMNVSTLELGDSALYLCASSLDRARAANSPLHFGNGTRLTVT.

The chain combines TRBV27 with TRBJ1-2; lacking DNA, the TRBD1 call made by TCRdb goes unchecked. Germline CDR1 and CDR2: MNHEY and SMNVEV (reference sequence). The CDR3 covers 13 residues. The CDR3 protein is CASSLKGIHGYTF.

The genes are TRBV5-1 and TRBJ1-4; checking the TCRdb D call of TRBD1 is not possible without DNA. This CDR3 spans 14 amino acids. Germline V gene sequence: CDR1 SGHRS, CDR2 YFSETQ. CDR3 protein: CASSWGTVNEKLFF.

The gene calls are TRBV21-1 and TRBJ2-7. TRBV21-1 is given as a pseudogene. The CDR3 length is 12 residues. The CDR3 protein is CASTSSSYEQYF.

The rearrangement uses TRBV30 and TRBJ2-2; TCRdb names TRBD2, which stays unverified in the absence of DNA. The CDR3 runs 15 residues. From germline, CDR1 is GTSNPN and CDR2 SVGIG (reference sequence). The chain's CDR3 is CAWKVAGGDTGELFF.

The rearrangement uses TRBV5-6 and TRBJ2-7; TCRdb gives TRBD2 as the D gene, but with no DNA this cannot be confirmed. Germline CDR1 reads SGHDT; CDR2 reads YYEEEE. The CDR3 length is 14 residues. CDR3 loop: CASSLEPAGYEQYF.

V usage is TRBV24-1 and J usage is TRBJ2-1; TCRdb calls TRBD2, which cannot be checked without DNA. The length of the CDR3 is 17 residues. CDR1 and CDR2 from the germline V gene are KGHDR and SFDVKD. CDR3 amino acids: CATSDPLAGGPGNEQIF.

V gene TRBV5-1 combines with J gene TRBJ1-2; absent DNA, TCRdb's TRBD1 call cannot be checked. CDR3 length equals 15 residues. Germline CDR1 and CDR2: SGHRS and YFSETQ. The CDR3 sequence is CASSPYGRDGYGYTF.

The chain recombines TRBV7-9 with TRBJ2-3; no DNA is available, so the TRBD1 call from TCRdb remains unchecked. Germline V gene sequence: CDR1 SEHNR, CDR2 FQNEAQ (reference sequence). The CDR3 length is 15 residues. This CDR3 reads CASSGGQLFTDTQYF.

This sequence joins TRBV20-1 and TRBJ2-7; with no DNA, the TCRdb D assignment of TRBD2 cannot be verified. The germline V gene has CDR1 DFQATT and CDR2 SNEGSKA (reference sequence). The CDR3 extends over 16 amino acids. The CDR3 loop reads CSARGLAGRPDYEQYF.

The chain employs TRBV5-1 and TRBJ2-7; lacking DNA, the TRBD1 call made by TCRdb goes unchecked. CDR3 length: 14 amino acids. CDR1 is SGHRS, CDR2 YFSETQ, per germline. CDR3 sequence: CASSLGPGGYEQYF.

The V and J genes are TRBV27 and TRBJ2-6; the D gene TCRdb calls, TRBD1, cannot be checked with no DNA. The CDR3 spans 14 residues. Germline CDR1 reads MNHEY; CDR2 reads SMNVEV (reference sequence). CDR3: CASSWTDGANVLTF.

This sequence joins TRBV20-1 and TRBJ2-7; without DNA, the TCRdb call of TRBD2 cannot be checked. Per the germline V gene, CDR1 is DFQATT and CDR2 is SNEGSKA (reference sequence). This CDR3 region has 13 residues. The CDR3 here is CSARRLVSYEQYF.

V is TRBV30 and J is TRBJ2-1; TCRdb outputs TRBD2, but without DNA this stays unchecked. Germline V gene sequence: CDR1 GTSNPN, CDR2 SVGIG (reference sequence). This CDR3 has 14 amino acids. The chain's CDR3 is CAWSSGRGNNEQFF.